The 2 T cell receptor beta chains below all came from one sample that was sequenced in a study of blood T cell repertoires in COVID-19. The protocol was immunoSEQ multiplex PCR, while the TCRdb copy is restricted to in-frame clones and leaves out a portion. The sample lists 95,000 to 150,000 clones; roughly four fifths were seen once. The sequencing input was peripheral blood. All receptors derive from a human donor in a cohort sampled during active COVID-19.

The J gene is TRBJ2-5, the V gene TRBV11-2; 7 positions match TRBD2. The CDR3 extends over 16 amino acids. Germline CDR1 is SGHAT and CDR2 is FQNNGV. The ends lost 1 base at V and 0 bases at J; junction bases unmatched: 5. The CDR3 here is CASSLASSGNQETQYF. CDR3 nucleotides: TGTGCCAGCAGCTTAGCTTCTAGCGGCAACCAAGAGACCCAGTACTTC.

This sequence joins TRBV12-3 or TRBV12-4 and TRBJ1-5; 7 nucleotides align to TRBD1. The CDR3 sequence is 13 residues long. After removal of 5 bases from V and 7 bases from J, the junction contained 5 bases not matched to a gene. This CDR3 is CASSKGAKQPQHF. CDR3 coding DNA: TGTGCCAGCAGTAAGGGGGCGAAGCAGCCCCAGCATTTT.